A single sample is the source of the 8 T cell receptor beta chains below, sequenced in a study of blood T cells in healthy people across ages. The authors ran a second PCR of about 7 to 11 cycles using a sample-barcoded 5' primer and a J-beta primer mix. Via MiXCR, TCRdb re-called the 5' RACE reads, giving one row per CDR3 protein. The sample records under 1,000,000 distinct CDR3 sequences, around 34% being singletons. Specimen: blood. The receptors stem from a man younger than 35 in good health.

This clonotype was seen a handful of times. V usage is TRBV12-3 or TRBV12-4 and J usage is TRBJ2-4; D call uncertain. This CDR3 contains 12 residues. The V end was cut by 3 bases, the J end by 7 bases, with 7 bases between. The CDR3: CASSFYKNIQYF. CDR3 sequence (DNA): TGTGCCAGCAGTTTTTATAAGAACATTCAGTACTTC.

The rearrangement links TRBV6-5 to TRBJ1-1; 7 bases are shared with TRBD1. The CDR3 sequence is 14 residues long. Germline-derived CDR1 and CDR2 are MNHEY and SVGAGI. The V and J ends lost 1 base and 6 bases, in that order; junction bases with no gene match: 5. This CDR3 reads CASSYLTGSAEAFF. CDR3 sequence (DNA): TGTGCCAGCAGTTACTTGACAGGGAGCGCTGAAGCTTTCTTT.

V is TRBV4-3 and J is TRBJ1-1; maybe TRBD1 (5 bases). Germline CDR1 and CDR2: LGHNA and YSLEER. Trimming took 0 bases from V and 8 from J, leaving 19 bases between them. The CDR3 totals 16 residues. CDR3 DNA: TGCGCCAGCAGCCAAGAAATAGGGGAATCGGTGGCCGAAGCTTTCTTT. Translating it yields CASSQEIGESVAEAFF.

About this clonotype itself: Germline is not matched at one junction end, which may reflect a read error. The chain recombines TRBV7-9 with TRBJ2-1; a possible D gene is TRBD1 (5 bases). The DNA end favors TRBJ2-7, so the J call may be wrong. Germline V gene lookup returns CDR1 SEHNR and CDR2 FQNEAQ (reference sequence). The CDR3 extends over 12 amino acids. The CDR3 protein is CSSTGHYNEQYF. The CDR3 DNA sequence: TGTTCCAGCACAGGACACTACAATGAGCAGTACTTC.

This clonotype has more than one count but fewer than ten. The DNA of the CDR3 is TGTGCCAGCAGCCAAGAAGGGGCAGGGATACTAGCCAAAAACATTCAGTACTTC. This translates into CASSQEGAGILAKNIQYF. The gene calls are TRBV14 and TRBJ2-4, with a possible D match to TRBD1 (5 bases). The CDR3 spans 18 residues. Germline lookup yields CDR1 SGHDN and CDR2 FVKESK. V lost 0 bases and J 0 bases, leaving 15 bases between the germline ends.

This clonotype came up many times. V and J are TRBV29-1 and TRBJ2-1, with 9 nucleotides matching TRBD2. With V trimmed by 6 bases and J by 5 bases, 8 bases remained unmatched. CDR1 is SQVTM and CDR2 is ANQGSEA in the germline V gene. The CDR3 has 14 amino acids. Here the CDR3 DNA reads TGCAGCGTCGTTACTAGCGGGCTAAACAATGAGCAGTTCTTC. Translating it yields CSVVTSGLNNEQFF.

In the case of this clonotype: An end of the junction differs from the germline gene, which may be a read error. This CDR3 is CSARSGGGYTGELFF. CDR3 DNA sequence: TGCAGCGCTAGATCTGGAGGGGGCTACACCGGGGAGCTGTTTTTT. The chain carries TRBV20-1 and TRBJ2-2; the D gene is possibly TRBD1 (7 bases). CDR3 size: 15 residues. Looked up from germline, CDR1 is DFQATT and CDR2 is SNEGSKA (reference sequence).

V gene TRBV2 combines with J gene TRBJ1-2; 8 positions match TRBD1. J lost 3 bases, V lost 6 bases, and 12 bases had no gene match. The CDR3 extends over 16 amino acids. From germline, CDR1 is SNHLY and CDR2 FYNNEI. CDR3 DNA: TGTGCCAGCAGCCTAAGTAGGGACAGGACAGACTATGGCTACACCTTC. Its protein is CASSLSRDRTDYGYTF.